One and the same sample provided the 12 T cell receptor beta chains below, sequenced in a study. TCRdb reprocessed the 5' RACE reads via MiXCR and lists one record per CDR3 protein. Of about 61,000 distinct CDR3 sequences detected, approximately 31% appear once; the ten largest clones hold roughly 2.5%. Sample: tumor-infiltrating naive CD4+ T cells sorted from the breast tumor. Sample subset: naive CD4+ T cells, CD4+CD45RA+CD25-. The receptor source for this set is a female donor with breast cancer.

The chain recombines TRBV7-2 with TRBJ1-5, with 7 bases that match TRBD1. CDR1 is SGHTA, CDR2 FQGNSA, per germline. The J segment lost 5 bases and the V segment lost 4 bases, leaving 5 bases of the junction unmatched. The CDR3 totals 14 residues. CDR3 protein: CASSYRTGDQPQHF. For the CDR3, the DNA is TGTGCCAGCAGCTACCGGACAGGAGATCAGCCCCAGCATTTT.

The chain uses TRBV12-3 or TRBV12-4 and TRBJ2-7, with a weak D call TRBD1 (5 bases). The V end was cut by 2 bases, the J end by 0 bases, with 8 bases between. The CDR3 sequence is 14 residues long. For the CDR3, the DNA is TGTGCCAGCAGTTTAAGACAGCCCTCCTACGAGCAGTACTTC. This translates into CASSLRQPSYEQYF.

At least ten counts were recorded for this clonotype. This sequence joins TRBV2 and TRBJ2-5, with D tentatively TRBD1 (5 bases). In germline, CDR1 is SNHLY, CDR2 FYNNEI. The CDR3 totals 12 residues. Trimming took 5 bases from V and 4 from J, leaving 8 bases between them. The CDR3 loop reads CASSFTGETQYF. For the CDR3, the DNA is TGTGCCAGCAGTTTTACAGGAGAGACCCAGTACTTC.

A few counts support this clonotype. The chain couples TRBV12-3 or TRBV12-4 to TRBJ2-3; unclear D gene. CDR3 length: 13 residues. Deletions cut 2 bases from V and 3 bases from J, with 6 bases between. In DNA form, the CDR3 reads TGTGCCAGCAGTTTAATAGGGACAGATACGCAGTATTTT. Translated: CASSLIGTDTQYF.

Regarding this clonotype: Germline is not matched at one junction end, which may reflect a read error. The V and J genes are TRBV4-3 and TRBJ1-5, with D tentatively TRBD1 (5 bases). This CDR3 is built from 15 residues. Germline values: CDR1 LGHNA, CDR2 YSLEER. The CDR3 DNA is TGCACCAGCAGCCAAGAGTGGGACAGCAATCAGCCCCAGCATTTT. The encoded protein is CTSSQEWDSNQPQHF.

This chain connects TRBV5-5 to TRBJ2-3; 7 bases map to TRBD2. The CDR3 is made up of 15 amino acids. V trimming: 4 bases; J trimming: 0 bases; junction bases outside the gene matches: 5. Germline lookup yields CDR1 SGHKS and CDR2 YYEKEE (reference sequence). The CDR3 DNA is TGTGCCAGCAGCGGGAGGGTTGGTAGCACAGATACGCAGTATTTT. Translated, it gives CASSGRVGSTDTQYF.

The rearrangement joins TRBV5-1 to TRBJ2-1; D remains unclear. The germline V and J ends were trimmed by 4 bases and 5 bases, with 13 bases remaining between them. This CDR3 region has 14 residues. The germline V gene has CDR1 SGHRS and CDR2 YFSETQ. The CDR3 spells CASSRGNGNNEQFF. The CDR3 nucleotides read TGCGCCAGCAGCCGAGGTAACGGCAACAATGAGCAGTTCTTC.

Notes on this clonotype: Since a much larger clone is just one base distant, this may be a read error. The rearrangement links TRBV2 to TRBJ1-5, with D uncertain. From germline, CDR1 is SNHLY and CDR2 FYNNEI. This CDR3 has 14 residues. CDR3 residues: CATSPERGNQPQHF. The CDR3 nucleotides are TGTGCCACCAGTCCCGAGCGGGGCAATCAGCCCCAGCATTTT.

The J gene is TRBJ2-5, the V gene TRBV9; TRBD2 agrees at 10 bases. This CDR3 has 16 residues. Trimming at V came to 0 bases and at J to 1 base, leaving 3 bases not matched to a gene. Germline CDR1 is SGDLS and CDR2 is YYNGEE. The CDR3 is CASSVGSGGPQETQYF. CDR3 nucleotides: TGTGCCAGCAGCGTAGGTAGCGGGGGGCCCCAAGAGACCCAGTACTTC.

By its share, this clonotype is medium-sized. The chain recombines TRBV20-1 with TRBJ2-1, with TRBD1 as a possible D gene (7 bases). This CDR3 has 18 residues. From germline, CDR1 is DFQATT and CDR2 SNEGSKA (reference sequence). V was pared by 5 bases and J by 8 bases, with 31 bases between. DNA for the CDR3: TGCAGTGCTCTTCGGAGACAGGGACTCCAAATTACGGGCGATGAGCAGTTCTTC. Translated: CSALRRQGLQITGDEQFF.

This clonotype has ten or more counts. This rearrangement joins TRBV7-9 to TRBJ2-1; 11 nucleotides match TRBD2. CDR3 length: 16 amino acids. CDR1 SEHNR and CDR2 FQNEAQ come from the germline V gene (reference sequence). V shed 2 bases and J 2 bases; nucleotides not matched to a gene: 2. DNA for the CDR3: TGTGCCAGCAGCTTATCACTAGCGGGAGCCTACAATGAGCAGTTCTTC. Encoded protein: CASSLSLAGAYNEQFF.

The chain uses TRBV10-2 and TRBJ1-1; D ambiguous. V lost 3 bases, J lost 1 base, and 6 bases lay in between. The CDR3 has 13 amino acids. The germline V gene has CDR1 WSHSY and CDR2 SAAADI. This CDR3 reads CASSDGRNTEAFF. The CDR3 bases are TGCGCCAGCAGTGATGGCCGGAACACTGAAGCTTTCTTT.